The T cell receptor (beta chain) described here comes from a study of blood T cell repertoires in COVID-19. Method: immunoSEQ multiplex PCR; TCRdb's copy keeps in-frame clones and lacks some. The sample records hundreds of thousands of clones, roughly nine tenths being singletons. Germline loops: CDR1 SNHLY, CDR2 FYNNEI. V lost 3 bases, J lost 2 bases, and 5 bases stayed unmatched. The CDR3 extends over 15 amino acids. Sequencing was done on a sample of PBMCs or T cells enriched from blood (not recorded which). V gene TRBV2 combines with J gene TRBJ2-7, with TRBD2 matching 9 bases. This sequence was found in a woman younger than 35 with acute COVID-19. CDR3 nucleotides: TGTGCCAGCAGTGATTGGCGGGAGGGAACCTACGAGCAGTACTTC. Residues: CASSDWREGTYEQYF. Combining the CDR3 with reference TRBV2 and TRBJ2-7 gives the whole variable domain EPEVTQTPSHQVTQMGQEVILRCVPISNHLYFYWYRQILGQKVEFLVSFYNNEISEKSEIFDDQFSVERPDGSNFTLKIRSTKLEDSAMYFCASSDWREGTYEQYFGPGTRLTVT.